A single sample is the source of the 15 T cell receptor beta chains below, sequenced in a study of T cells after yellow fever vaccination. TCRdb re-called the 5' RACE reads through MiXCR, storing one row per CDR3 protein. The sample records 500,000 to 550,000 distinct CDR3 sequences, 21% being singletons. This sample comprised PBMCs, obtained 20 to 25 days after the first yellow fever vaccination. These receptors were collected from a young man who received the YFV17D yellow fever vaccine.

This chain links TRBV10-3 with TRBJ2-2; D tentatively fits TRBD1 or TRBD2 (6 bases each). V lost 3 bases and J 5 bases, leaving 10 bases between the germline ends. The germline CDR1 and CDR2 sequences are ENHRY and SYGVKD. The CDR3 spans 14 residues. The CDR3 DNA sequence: TGTGCCATCAGTGATGGGGGGCTGACCGGGGAGCTGTTTTTT. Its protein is CAISDGGLTGELFF.

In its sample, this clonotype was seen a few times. CDR3 DNA sequence: TGTGCCAGCAGTTACCATGGACGAATGGTCAAGACCCAGTACTTC. This codes for CASSYHGRMVKTQYF. This sequence joins TRBV6-2 or TRBV6-3 and TRBJ2-5, with D unresolved. This CDR3 region has 15 residues. Germline CDR1 MNHEY, CDR2 SVGEGT. V gave up 2 bases and J gave up 6 bases, with 16 bases separating them.

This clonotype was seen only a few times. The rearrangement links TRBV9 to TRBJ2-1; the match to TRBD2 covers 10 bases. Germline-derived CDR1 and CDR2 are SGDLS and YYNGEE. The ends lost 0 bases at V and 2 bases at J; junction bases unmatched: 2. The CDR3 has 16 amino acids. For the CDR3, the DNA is TGTGCCAGCAGCGTAGTAAGCGGGGGGGCCTACAATGAGCAGTTCTTC. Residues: CASSVVSGGAYNEQFF.

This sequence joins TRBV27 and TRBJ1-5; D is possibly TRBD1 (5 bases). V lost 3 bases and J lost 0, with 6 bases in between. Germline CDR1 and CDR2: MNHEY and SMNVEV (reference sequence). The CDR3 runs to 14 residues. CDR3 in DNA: TGTGCCAGCAGTTTCGGACATAGCAATCAGCCCCAGCATTTT. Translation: CASSFGHSNQPQHF.

The CDR3: CASSPSGGVETQYF. The CDR3 nucleotides are TGTGCCAGCAGTCCCTCTGGCGGGGTGGAGACCCAGTACTTC. V and J are TRBV12-3 or TRBV12-4 and TRBJ2-5, with TRBD2 as a possible D gene (6 bases). The CDR3 is 14 amino acids. V lost 5 bases and J 5 bases, leaving 15 bases between the germline ends.

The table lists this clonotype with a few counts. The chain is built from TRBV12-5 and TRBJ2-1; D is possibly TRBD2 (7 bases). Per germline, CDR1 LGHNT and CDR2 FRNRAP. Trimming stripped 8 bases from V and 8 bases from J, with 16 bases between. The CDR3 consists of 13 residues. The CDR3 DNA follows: TGTGCTAGTAACCGGGGGGCTGGAGATGAGCAGTTCTTC. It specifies CASNRGAGDEQFF.

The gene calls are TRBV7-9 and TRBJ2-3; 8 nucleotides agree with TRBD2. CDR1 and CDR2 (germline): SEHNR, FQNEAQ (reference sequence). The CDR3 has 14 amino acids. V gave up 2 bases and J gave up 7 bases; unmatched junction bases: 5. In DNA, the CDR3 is TGTGCCAGCAGCTTATCCGGGGGGGCCCATACGCAGTATTTT. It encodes CASSLSGGAHTQYF.

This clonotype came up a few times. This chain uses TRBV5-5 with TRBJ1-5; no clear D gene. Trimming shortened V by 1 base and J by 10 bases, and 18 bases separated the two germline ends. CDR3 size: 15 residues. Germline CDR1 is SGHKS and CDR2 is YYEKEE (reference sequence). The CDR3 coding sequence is TGTGCCAGCAGCTTGCTTTCGGCACCCGCGAGTCCCCAGCATTTT. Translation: CASSLLSAPASPQHF.

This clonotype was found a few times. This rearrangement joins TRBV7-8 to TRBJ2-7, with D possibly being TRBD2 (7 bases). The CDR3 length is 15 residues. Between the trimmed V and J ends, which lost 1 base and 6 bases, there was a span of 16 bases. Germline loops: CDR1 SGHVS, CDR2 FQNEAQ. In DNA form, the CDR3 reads TGTGCCAGCAGCTTAGGGAGGGGGGGTTTGTTCGAGCAGTACTTC. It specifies CASSLGRGGLFEQYF.

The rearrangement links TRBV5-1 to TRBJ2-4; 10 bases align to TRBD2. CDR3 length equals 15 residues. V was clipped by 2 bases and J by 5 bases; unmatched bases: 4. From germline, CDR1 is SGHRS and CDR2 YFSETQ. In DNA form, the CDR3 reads TGCGCCAGCAGCTTAGCGGGGGGGCTTCAAAACATTCAGTACTTC. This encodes CASSLAGGLQNIQYF.

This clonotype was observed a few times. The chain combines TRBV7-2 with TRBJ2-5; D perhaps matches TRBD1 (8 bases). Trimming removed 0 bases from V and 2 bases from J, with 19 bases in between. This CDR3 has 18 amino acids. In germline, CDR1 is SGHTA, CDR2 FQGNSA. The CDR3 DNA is TGTGCCAGCAGCTTAGCAGCGGGGACAGGAGCAGGACAAGAGACCCAGTACTTC. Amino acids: CASSLAAGTGAGQETQYF.

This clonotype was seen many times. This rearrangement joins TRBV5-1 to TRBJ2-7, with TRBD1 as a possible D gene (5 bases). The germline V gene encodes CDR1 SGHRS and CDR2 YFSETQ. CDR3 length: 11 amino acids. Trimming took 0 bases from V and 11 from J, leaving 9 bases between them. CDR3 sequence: CASSLEQEKYF. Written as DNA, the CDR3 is TGCGCCAGCAGCTTGGAACAGGAGAAGTACTTC.

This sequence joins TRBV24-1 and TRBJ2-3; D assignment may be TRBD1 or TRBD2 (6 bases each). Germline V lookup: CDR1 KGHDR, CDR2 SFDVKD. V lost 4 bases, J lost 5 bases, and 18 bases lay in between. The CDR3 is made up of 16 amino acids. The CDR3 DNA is TGTGCCACCAGTGACTGGGACAAATCGGGAGTAGATACGCAGTATTTT. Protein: CATSDWDKSGVDTQYF.

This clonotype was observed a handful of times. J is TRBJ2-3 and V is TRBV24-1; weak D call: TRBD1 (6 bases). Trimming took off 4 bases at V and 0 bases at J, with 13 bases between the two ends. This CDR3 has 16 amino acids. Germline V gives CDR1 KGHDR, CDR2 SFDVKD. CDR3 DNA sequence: TGTGCCACCAGTGAACCGGACAGCTCGAGCACAGATACGCAGTATTTT. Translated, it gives CATSEPDSSSTDTQYF.

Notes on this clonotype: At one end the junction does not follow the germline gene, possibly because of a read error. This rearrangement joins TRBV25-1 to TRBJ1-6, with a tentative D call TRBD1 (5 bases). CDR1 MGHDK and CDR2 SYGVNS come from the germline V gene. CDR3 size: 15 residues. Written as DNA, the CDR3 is TGTGCCAGCAGTGCGGGGGGATCCTTTAATTCACCCCTCCACTTT. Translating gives CASSAGGSFNSPLHF.